These T cell receptor beta chains were read from a single sample in a study of siplizumab effects on memory and regulatory T cells. The repertoire was sequenced with immunoSEQ multiplex PCR; TCRdb's copy has only in-frame clones and lacks some. The table includes approximately 100,000 clones, nearly 95% detected once. The sequencing input was non-Treg CD4+ T cells sorted from blood. Receptors originate from a human donor in good health. Each CDR3 is given with its conserved first and last residue. D genes are given only for firm matches. Clone sizes are given selectively: once, few, many, or a class where the clone is expanded.

J	size	D	V	CDR3	DNA
TRBJ2-1	-	-	TRBV27	CASKKDSPNEQFF	TGTGCCAGTAAAAAGGACAGCCCCAATGAGCAGTTCTTC
TRBJ2-7	-	-	TRBV5-6	CASSSRTGPVYEQYF	TGTGCCAGCAGCTCGCGGACTGGGCCCGTGTACGAGCAGTACTTC
TRBJ2-4	-	TRBD1	TRBV2	CASSPGTGADKNIQYF	TGTGCCAGCAGCCCCGGGACAGGGGCTGACAAAAACATTCAGTACTTC
TRBJ2-3	few	-	TRBV29-1	CSVHQGVGYTDTQYF	TGCAGCGTCCATCAAGGGGTAGGCTACACAGATACGCAGTATTTT
TRBJ2-5	-	TRBD1	TRBV7-9	CASSQAGGQETQYF	TGTGCCAGCAGCCAAGCAGGGGGTCAAGAGACCCAGTACTTC
TRBJ1-1	-	-	TRBV7-8	CASSLRTGNTEAFF	TGTGCCAGCAGCTTAAGGACCGGGAACACTGAAGCTTTCTTT
TRBJ2-5	-	-	TRBV28	CASSRRQQETQYF	TGTGCCAGCAGTCGCAGACAGCAAGAGACCCAGTACTTC
TRBJ2-1	-	TRBD2	TRBV7-3	CASSLIAGGYGNEQFF	TGTGCCAGCAGCTTAATAGCGGGAGGGTATGGCAATGAGCAGTTCTTC
TRBJ2-7	-	TRBD2	TRBV30	CAWNGGRAYEQYF	TGTGCCTGGAACGGCGGGAGGGCTTACGAGCAGTACTTC
TRBJ1-5	few	-	TRBV4-1	CASRGSTNQPQHF	TGCGCCAGCAGGGGCAGCACCAATCAGCCCCAGCATTTT
TRBJ2-5	-	-	TRBV10-3	CAISVGLEGFETQYF	TGTGCCATCAGTGTTGGCCTAGAGGGTTTTGAGACCCAGTACTTC
TRBJ2-4	-	TRBD2	TRBV9	CASSQSGRADIQYF	TGTGCCAGCAGCCAGAGCGGGAGGGCCGACATTCAGTACTTC
TRBJ2-7	once	-	TRBV7-3	CASSLTGATGRDEQYF	TGTGCCAGCAGCTTAACCGGGGCCACAGGCCGGGACGAGCAGTACTTC
TRBJ1-2	-	-	TRBV19	CASSIPGRSDYGYTF	TGTGCCAGTAGTATTCCGGGAAGATCCGACTATGGCTACACCTTC
TRBJ2-7	-	-	TRBV5-1	CASSLGYEQYF	TGCGCCAGCAGCTTGGGTTACGAGCAGTACTTC
TRBJ1-5	-	-	TRBV6-7	CASSYSIWMISNQPQHF	TGTGCCAGCAGTTACTCGATCTGGATGATTAGCAATCAGCCCCAGCATTTT
TRBJ1-2	-	-	TRBV19	CASSEGVGGYTF	TGTGCCAGTAGTGAGGGTGTCGGTGGCTACACCTTC
TRBJ1-2	-	-	TRBV5-1	CASSLATATNYGYTF	TGCGCCAGCAGCTTGGCTACAGCGACAAACTATGGCTACACCTTC
TRBJ2-7	-	-	TRBV19	CASSIGLSSSYEQYF	TGTGCCAGTAGTATAGGGCTCTCTAGCTCCTACGAGCAGTACTTC
TRBJ1-6	-	-	TRBV5-6	CASSFVNSPLHF	TGTGCCAGCAGCTTCGTTAATTCACCCCTCCACTTT
TRBJ2-1	-	TRBD2	TRBV2	CASSDSGGNEQFF	TGTGCCAGCAGTGATTCGGGGGGCAATGAGCAGTTCTTC
TRBJ2-4	-	TRBD1	TRBV23-1	CASEDRGFSKNIQYF	TGCGCCAGCGAGGACAGGGGTTTTTCCAAAAACATTCAGTACTTC
TRBJ1-6	-	-	TRBV4-2	CASSQESRAHNSPLHF	TGTGCCAGCAGCCAAGAGAGCCGCGCTCATAATTCACCCCTCCACTTT
TRBJ1-5	-	-	TRBV5-8	CASSLYPPGIGAQPQHF	TGTGCCAGCAGCTTGTATCCTCCAGGGATTGGTGCTCAGCCCCAGCATTTT
TRBJ2-6	-	-	TRBV19	CASSLGTGRSGANVLTF	TGTGCCAGTAGTCTCGGAACAGGGAGGTCTGGGGCCAACGTCCTGACTTTC
TRBJ2-7	-	-	TRBV4-3	CASSQSAGIYEQYF	TGCGCCAGCAGCCAGAGTGCAGGGATCTACGAGCAGTACTTC
TRBJ1-5	-	-	TRBV18	CASSPGGRDNQPQHF	TGTGCCAGCTCACCAGGTGGCAGGGACAATCAGCCCCAGCATTTT
TRBJ1-1	-	-	TRBV5-4	CASSLAGYRGSTEAFF	TGTGCCAGCAGCTTGGCCGGGTATAGGGGAAGCACTGAAGCTTTCTTT
TRBJ2-2	-	TRBD2	TRBV6-1	CASSELGGNPGELFF	TGTGCCAGCAGTGAATTGGGAGGGAATCCCGGGGAGCTGTTTTTT
TRBJ1-2	-	-	TRBV10-3	CAISSDSNYGYTF	TGTGCCATCAGCTCCGACAGCAACTATGGCTACACCTTC
TRBJ2-3	-	-	TRBV2	CASSGPRLGSTDTQYF	TGTGCCAGCAGTGGACCGAGACTAGGTAGCACAGATACGCAGTATTTT
TRBJ2-7	once	TRBD2	TRBV4-1	CASSQEGGKSGRVRKYF	TGCGCCAGCAGCCAAGAAGGGGGGAAAAGCGGGAGGGTGAGGAAGTACTTC
TRBJ2-5	-	TRBD2	TRBV30	CAWRGVGRGVIQYF	TGTGCCTGGAGGGGGGTCGGGAGGGGTGTTATCCAGTACTTC
TRBJ1-1	-	TRBD1	TRBV2	CASSGQGYEAFF	TGTGCCAGCAGTGGACAGGGGTATGAAGCTTTCTTT
TRBJ2-5	-	TRBD1	TRBV9	CASSVGQGAWGETQYF	TGTGCCAGCAGCGTCGGACAGGGGGCCTGGGGAGAGACCCAGTACTTC
TRBJ2-3	-	-	TRBV30	CAWSQTGDTQYF	TGTGCCTGGAGCCAGACAGGAGATACGCAGTATTTT
TRBJ2-7	once	TRBD2	TRBV19	CASSMTSGSYEQYF	TGTGCCAGTAGTATGACTAGCGGGAGCTACGAGCAGTACTTC
TRBJ1-5	-	-	TRBV5-6	CASITEPRGQPQHF	TGTGCCAGCATTACCGAACCGAGGGGTCAGCCCCAGCATTTT
TRBJ2-5	-	TRBD2	TRBV4-2	CASSQGGFRETQYF	TGTGCCAGCAGCCAGGGGGGGTTTCGAGAGACCCAGTACTTC
TRBJ2-2	-	TRBD1	TRBV5-4	CASHRTGDTGELFF	TGTGCCAGCCACCGGACAGGGGACACCGGGGAGCTGTTTTTT
TRBJ1-6	-	-	TRBV6-6	CASSYSGYSGNSPLHF	TGTGCCAGCAGTTACTCCGGGTACAGCGGTAATTCACCCCTCCACTTT
TRBJ1-1	-	-	TRBV15	CATSSLVGRRGMNTEAFF	TGTGCCACCAGCAGTTTGGTGGGGCGGCGGGGCATGAACACTGAAGCTTTCTTT
TRBJ1-5	-	-	TRBV4-2	CASSQFGAAVQGNQPQHF	TGTGCCAGCAGCCAATTCGGAGCGGCCGTTCAGGGTAATCAGCCCCAGCATTTT
TRBJ1-1	-	-	TRBV18	CASSPRQENTEAFF	TGTGCCAGCTCACCACGACAGGAGAACACTGAAGCTTTCTTT
TRBJ2-7	-	TRBD1	TRBV7-3	CASSLTGGAYEQYF	TGTGCCAGCAGCTTGACAGGGGGCGCGTACGAGCAGTACTTC
TRBJ2-1	-	-	TRBV2	CASRGITSFTYNEQFF	TGTGCCAGCAGGGGGATTACTAGCTTCACCTACAATGAGCAGTTCTTC
TRBJ2-1	-	-	TRBV19	CASSIQAPAYNEQFF	TGTGCCAGTAGTATACAGGCGCCGGCTTACAATGAGCAGTTCTTC
TRBJ1-1	-	-	TRBV11-2	CASSLWVLGGEAFF	TGTGCCAGCAGCTTATGGGTTTTAGGTGGTGAAGCTTTCTTT
TRBJ1-4	-	TRBD1	TRBV14	CASSLRQGATTNEKLFF	TGTGCCAGCAGCCTTAGACAGGGGGCTACAACTAATGAAAAACTGTTTTTT
TRBJ2-7	-	TRBD2	TRBV18	CASSSLAGVVYEQYF	TGTGCCAGCTCATCACTAGCGGGAGTAGTCTACGAGCAGTACTTC
TRBJ1-1	-	-	TRBV19	CASRLRGLGTEAFF	TGTGCCAGTAGATTGCGGGGGCTAGGAACTGAAGCTTTCTTT
TRBJ2-1	-	-	TRBV13	CASSFFNRDIYNEQFF	TGTGCCAGCAGCTTCTTCAACCGGGACATTTACAATGAGCAGTTCTTC